The 19 T cell receptor beta chains below all came from one sample that was sequenced in a study of CD8+ T cells in alopecia areata. The authors extracted RNA and reverse transcribed it into cDNA as the sequencing template. Some clones are missing from TCRdb's copy, which holds only in-frame ones; the method was immunoSEQ multiplex PCR. Of roughly 170,000 clones detected, 50% to 70% appear once; the ten largest clones hold around 15%. The sequencing used CD4+ T cells sorted from blood, collected at week 0. The origin of the receptors is a human donor with alopecia areata.

This clone has at least ten counts. The chain couples TRBV5-1 to TRBJ1-1; TRBD1 aligns across 8 bases. The CDR3 runs to 15 residues. CDR1 SGHRS and CDR2 YFSETQ come from the germline V gene. Trimming at V came to 3 bases and at J to 5 bases, leaving 9 bases not matched to a gene. The CDR3 here is CASSSGQGRRTEAFF. For the CDR3, the DNA is TGCGCCAGCAGCTCAGGACAGGGACGGCGAACTGAAGCTTTCTTT.

The V call is TRBV29-1, the J call TRBJ2-5; D not certain. V lost 4 bases and J lost 5, with 14 bases in between. The germline CDR1 and CDR2 sequences are SQVTM and ANQGSEA. The CDR3 covers 13 residues. This chain's CDR3 is CSVVRGSRETQYF. As DNA, the CDR3 is TGCAGCGTTGTCCGCGGCAGTAGGGAGACCCAGTACTTC.

The chain couples TRBV30 to TRBJ1-4; TRBD1 agrees at 7 bases. This CDR3 region has 14 residues. Losses at the gene ends were 4 bases for V and 4 bases for J; bases not matched to a gene: 6. CDR1 and CDR2 from the germline V gene are GTSNPN and SVGIG (reference sequence). The CDR3 DNA follows: TGTGCCTGGAACGAGGGGGCCGGTAATGAAAAACTGTTTTTT. Protein sequence: CAWNEGAGNEKLFF.

The V call is TRBV29-1, the J call TRBJ2-5; no clear D. Germline values: CDR1 SQVTM, CDR2 ANQGSEA. The CDR3 is made up of 11 amino acids. V was clipped by 6 bases and J by 2 bases, with 7 bases between them. As DNA, the CDR3 is TGCAGCGTCTGGGGACAAGAGACCCAGTACTTC. Protein: CSVWGQETQYF.

There are many counts of this clone. The V gene is TRBV19, the J gene TRBJ2-2; the match to TRBD1 covers 10 bases. V trimming: 6 bases; J trimming: 6 bases; junction bases outside the gene matches: 7. CDR1 LNHDA and CDR2 SQIVND come from the germline V gene (reference sequence). CDR3 length: 15 amino acids. As DNA, the CDR3 is TGTGCCAGTAGCCGGGACAGGGGTGGTGCCGGGGAGCTGTTTTTT. Protein: CASSRDRGGAGELFF.

This rearrangement joins TRBV2 to TRBJ1-1, with D maybe TRBD1 (6 bases). Deletions cut 2 bases from V and 9 bases from J, with 10 bases between. Per germline, CDR1 SNHLY and CDR2 FYNNEI. The CDR3 has 12 residues. CDR3 protein: CASSEYWGQAFF. Here the CDR3 DNA reads TGTGCCAGCAGTGAATACTGGGGGCAAGCTTTCTTT.

The chain joins TRBV30 to TRBJ1-2; the D is unclear. The germline V and J ends were trimmed by 0 bases and 6 bases, with 11 bases remaining between them. CDR3 length: 13 amino acids. Germline V gene sequence: CDR1 GTSNPN, CDR2 SVGIG (reference sequence). This CDR3 is CAWSVVVADGYTF. The CDR3 region has the DNA TGTGCCTGGAGTGTGGTAGTGGCGGATGGCTACACCTTC. Based on the CDR3 plus reference TRBV30 and TRBJ1-2, the full variable domain is SQTIHQWPATLVQPVGSPLSLECTVEGTSNPNLYWYRQAAGRGLQLLFYSVGIGQISSEVPQNLSASRPQDRQFILSSKKLLLSDSGFYLCAWSVVVADGYTFGSGTRLTVV.

A note on this clone: The germline gene is not matched at one end of the junction; a read error may be the cause. Here the CDR3 DNA reads TGCGCCAGCAGCTTGGTATCAGAGCAAGCGACCCAGTACTTC. Residues: CASSLVSEQATQYF. This chain links TRBV5-1 with TRBJ2-5; no definite D call. Germline V gene lookup returns CDR1 SGHRS and CDR2 YFSETQ. CDR3 length: 14 amino acids.

The V and J genes are TRBV29-1 and TRBJ1-1; D is unresolved. This CDR3 has 15 residues. Germline V CDR1 and CDR2: SQVTM, ANQGSEA. Trimming stripped 4 bases from V and 5 bases from J, with 20 bases between. CDR3 bases: TGCAGCGTTGGGGGTGCCGGGGAGGCGGTGACTGAAGCTTTCTTT. It translates to CSVGGAGEAVTEAFF. Using reference TRBV29-1 and TRBJ1-1 for the parts outside the CDR3, the full variable domain is SAVISQKPSRDICQRGTSLTIQCQVDSQVTMMFWYRQQPGQSLTLIATANQGSEATYESGFVIDKFPISRPNLTFSTLTVSNMSPEDSSIYLCSVGGAGEAVTEAFFGQGTRLTVV.

A few counts support this clone. Other DNA sequences in the sample encode the same CDR3. V gene TRBV29-1 combines with J gene TRBJ1-2; 9 nucleotides align to TRBD1. The ends lost 6 bases at V and 0 bases at J; junction bases unmatched: 2. CDR3 size: 13 residues. CDR1 is SQVTM, CDR2 ANQGSEA, per germline. The DNA for the CDR3 is TGCAGCGTCGGACAGGGGTCTAACTATGGCTACACCTTC. Translated: CSVGQGSNYGYTF.

This sequence joins TRBV7-2 and TRBJ2-5; 7 bases are a match to TRBD1. The germline V gene encodes CDR1 SGHTA and CDR2 FQGNSA. The CDR3 has 13 residues. J gave up 5 bases and V 1 base, and 1 base lay outside the gene matches. The CDR3 protein is CASSLEGAETQYF. In DNA form, the CDR3 reads TGTGCCAGCAGCTTAGAGGGGGCGGAGACCCAGTACTTC.

The chain is built from TRBV7-8 and TRBJ1-2; no clear D. This CDR3 has 14 residues. Deletions cut 6 bases from V and 8 bases from J, with 19 bases between. Germline CDR1 is SGHVS and CDR2 is FQNEAQ. CDR3 loop: CASRPDGERWGYTF. The CDR3 region has the DNA TGTGCCAGCAGACCCGACGGGGAGCGATGGGGCTACACCTTC.

V usage is TRBV7-2 and J usage is TRBJ2-4; 9 nucleotides align to TRBD1. V lost 0 bases, J lost 8 bases, and 5 bases stayed unmatched. CDR3 size: 15 residues. Looked up from germline, CDR1 is SGHTA and CDR2 is FQGNSA. The CDR3 sequence: CASSLAPGQGDIQYF. DNA for the CDR3: TGTGCCAGCAGCTTAGCCCCGGGACAGGGAGACATTCAGTACTTC.

The V call is TRBV7-7, the J call TRBJ2-5, with a possible D match to TRBD1 (6 bases). The CDR3 totals 13 residues. V was clipped by 3 bases and J by 5 bases, with 10 bases between them. Looked up from germline, CDR1 is SSHAT and CDR2 is FNYEAQ (reference sequence). The CDR3 sequence is CASSFSGVETQYF. CDR3 nucleotides: TGTGCCAGCAGCTTTTCAGGGGTGGAGACCCAGTACTTC.

The V call is TRBV29-1, the J call TRBJ2-3; no clear D gene. This CDR3 has 13 residues. CDR1 and CDR2 (germline): SQVTM, ANQGSEA. Trimming removed 5 bases at V and 3 bases at J, with 12 bases between. CDR3 nucleotides: TGCAGCGTTTGGCTCAAATTGACAGATACGCAGTATTTT. Translating it yields CSVWLKLTDTQYF.

This rearrangement joins TRBV6-5 to TRBJ2-7; 12 bases are shared with TRBD2. Trimming cost V 3 bases and J 3 bases; bases outside gene matches: 6. Germline CDR1 and CDR2: MNHEY and SVGAGI. The CDR3 length is 16 residues. The CDR3: CASSYRLAGGYYEQYF. As DNA, the CDR3 is TGTGCCAGCAGTTATCGGCTAGCGGGGGGGTACTACGAGCAGTACTTC.

The V and J genes are TRBV29-1 and TRBJ1-1; TRBD1 might be the D (6 bases). Looked up from germline, CDR1 is SQVTM and CDR2 is ANQGSEA. This CDR3 is built from 14 residues. Between the trimmed V and J ends, which lost 4 bases and 0 bases, there was a span of 12 bases. This CDR3 reads CSVAQGNMNTEAFF. The CDR3 bases are TGCAGCGTTGCCCAGGGGAACATGAACACTGAAGCTTTCTTT.

The V gene is TRBV19, the J gene TRBJ2-3; the D gene could be TRBD1 or TRBD2 (5 bases each). Germline CDR1 LNHDA, CDR2 SQIVND (reference sequence). This CDR3 has 15 residues. Trimming shortened V by 9 bases and J by 0 bases, and 16 bases separated the two germline ends. This CDR3 reads CASRLGRASTDTQYF. The CDR3 DNA sequence: TGTGCCAGCCGGTTGGGGCGGGCTAGCACAGATACGCAGTATTTT.

V is TRBV29-1 and J is TRBJ1-2; 8 bases are a match to TRBD1. Germline V CDR1 and CDR2: SQVTM, ANQGSEA. The CDR3 totals 13 residues. V shed 6 bases and J 5 bases; nucleotides not matched to a gene: 8. DNA of the CDR3: TGCAGCGTCACGACAGGGGCCCTTTATGGCTACACCTTC. It is translated as CSVTTGALYGYTF.